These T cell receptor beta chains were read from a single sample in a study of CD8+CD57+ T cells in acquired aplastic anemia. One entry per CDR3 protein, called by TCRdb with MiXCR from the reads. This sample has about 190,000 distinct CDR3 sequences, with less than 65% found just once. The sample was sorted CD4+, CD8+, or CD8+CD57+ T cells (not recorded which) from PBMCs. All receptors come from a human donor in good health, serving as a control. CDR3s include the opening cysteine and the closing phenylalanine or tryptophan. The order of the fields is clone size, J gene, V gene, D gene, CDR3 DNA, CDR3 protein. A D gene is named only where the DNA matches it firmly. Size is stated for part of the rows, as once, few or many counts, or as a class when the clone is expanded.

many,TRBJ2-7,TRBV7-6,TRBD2,TGTGCCAGCAGCCCCTCCAGTGGGGGGGCCTACGAGCAGTACTTC,CASSPSSGGAYEQYF
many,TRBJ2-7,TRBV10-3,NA,TGTGCCATCCAGCTCGCAATGCCCTACGAGCAGTACTTC,CAIQLAMPYEQYF
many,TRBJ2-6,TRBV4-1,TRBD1,TGCGCCAGCAGCTATACACAATTGGGACAGCTAAGCTCTGGGGCCAACGTCCTGACTTTC,CASSYTQLGQLSSGANVLTF
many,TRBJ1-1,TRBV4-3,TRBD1,TGCGCCAGCAGCCGAGGGACAGGGAACACTGAAGCTTTCTTT,CASSRGTGNTEAFF
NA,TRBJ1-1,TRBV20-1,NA,TGCAGTGCACCCGGGACAACGAACACTGAAGCTTTCTTT,CSAPGTTNTEAFF
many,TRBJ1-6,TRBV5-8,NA,TGTGCCAGCAGAAAGGGGACCAATTCACCCCTCCACTTT,CASRKGTNSPLHF
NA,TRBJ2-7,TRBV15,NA,TGTGCCACCAGCGCTCACAGGTACGAGCAGTACTTC,CATSAHRYEQYF
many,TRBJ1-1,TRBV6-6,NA,TGTGCCAGCAGTTACGGAGACAGGTCTGAAGCTTTCTTT,CASSYGDRSEAFF
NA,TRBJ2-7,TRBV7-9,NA,TGTGCCAGCAGCTCGCGCGACAGCAGCTACGAGCAGTACTTC,CASSSRDSSYEQYF
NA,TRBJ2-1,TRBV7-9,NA,TGTGCCAGCGGCTTAGGGGTGGGTGAGCAGTTCTTC,CASGLGVGEQFF
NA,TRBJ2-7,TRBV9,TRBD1,TGTGCCAGCAGCGTAGGGGACAGGGGGCCCGGGGAGCTGTACTTC,CASSVGDRGPGELYF
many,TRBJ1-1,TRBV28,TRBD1,TGTGCCAGCAGTTTACGAAGGGGGCGGGTGAGAACTGAAGCTTTCTTT,CASSLRRGRVRTEAFF
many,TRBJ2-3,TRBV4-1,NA,TGCGCCAGCAGCCCCCAAAGGGGCTTGGCCATGAGCACAGATACGCAGTATTTT,CASSPQRGLAMSTDTQYF
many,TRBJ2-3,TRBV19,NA,TGTGCCAGTAGTACCCTGGGCAGTTTCACAGATACGCAGTATTTT,CASSTLGSFTDTQYF
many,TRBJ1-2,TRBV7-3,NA,TGTGCCAGCAGCTTACTGTCGGGGTCTAACTATGGCTACACCTTC,CASSLLSGSNYGYTF
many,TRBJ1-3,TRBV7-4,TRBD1,TGTGCCAGCGAGTGCGGGACAGGGAAGGTTCTGAGCTCTGGAAACACCATATATTTT,CASECGTGKVLSSGNTIYF
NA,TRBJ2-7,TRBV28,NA,TGTGCCAGCAGTTTATCCTTTAAACCCTACGAGCAGTACTTC,CASSLSFKPYEQYF
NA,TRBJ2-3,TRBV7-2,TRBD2,TGTGCCAGCAGCTCACAGACTAGCGGGGCATCAGATACGCAGTATTTT,CASSSQTSGASDTQYF
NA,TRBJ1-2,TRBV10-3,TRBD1,TGTGCCAGCAAGGACAGGGGGAATGATGGCTACACCTTC,CASKDRGNDGYTF
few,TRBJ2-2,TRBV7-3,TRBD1,TGTGCCAGCAGCTTAGGCCAGGGGGCCCTACCGAACACCGGGGAGCTGTTTTTT,CASSLGQGALPNTGELFF
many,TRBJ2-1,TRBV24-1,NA,TGTGCCACCAGTGATGACCACAGCTGGGGAGACAATGAGCAGTTCTTC,CATSDDHSWGDNEQFF
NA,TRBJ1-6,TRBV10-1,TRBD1,TGCGCCAGCAGCCGGGACAGGGTAAATTCACCCCTCCACTTT,CASSRDRVNSPLHF
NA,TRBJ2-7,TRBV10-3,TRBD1,TGTGCCATCAAGGACAGGGAGAGCTCCTACGAGCAGTACTTC,CAIKDRESSYEQYF
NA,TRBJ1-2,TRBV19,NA,TGTGCCAGTAGTATGTACGCTTATGGCTACACCTTC,CASSMYAYGYTF
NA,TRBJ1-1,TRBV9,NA,TGTGCCAGCAGCGAGGGGGGGGGATCCACTGAAGCTTTCTTT,CASSEGGGSTEAFF
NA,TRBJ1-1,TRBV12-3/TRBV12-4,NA,TGTGCCAGCAGTTTAGTACAGAGGAACACTGAAGCTTTCTTT,CASSLVQRNTEAFF
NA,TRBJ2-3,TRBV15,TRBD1,TGTGCCACCAGCAAAACCGACAGGGGATCTAGCACAGATACGCAGTATTTT,CATSKTDRGSSTDTQYF
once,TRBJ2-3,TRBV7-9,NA,TGTGCCAGCAGTCAAGGGGCTAGCTTCACAGATACGCAGTATTTT,CASSQGASFTDTQYF
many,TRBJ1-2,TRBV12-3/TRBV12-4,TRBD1,TGTGCCAGCAGTTTAGGTTACAGGGGAGGCTATGGCTACACCTTC,CASSLGYRGGYGYTF
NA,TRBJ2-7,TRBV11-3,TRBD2,TGTGCCAGCAGCTTAGGCGGGGGTCACCTATACGAGCAGTACTTC,CASSLGGGHLYEQYF
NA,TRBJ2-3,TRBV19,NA,TGTGCCAGTAGTATGCGGACGGCGACAGATACGCAGTATTTT,CASSMRTATDTQYF
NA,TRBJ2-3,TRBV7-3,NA,TGTGCCAGCAGCCCCCGACTCCGTGATACGCAGTATTTT,CASSPRLRDTQYF
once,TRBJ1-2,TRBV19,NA,TGTGCCAGCAGCCCCCAGGGGACCATTAACTATGGCTACACCTTC,CASSPQGTINYGYTF
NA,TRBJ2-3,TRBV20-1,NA,TGCAGTGCTAAAACTACAGAAACGCAGTATTTT,CSAKTTETQYF
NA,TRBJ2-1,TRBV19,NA,TGTGCCAGTAGGGGTTTCGGTGTCGGCTCCTACAATGAGCAGTTCTTC,CASRGFGVGSYNEQFF
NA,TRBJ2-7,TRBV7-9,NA,TGTGCCAGCAGCTTAGGTCCCGGGGACTTCTACGAGCAGTACTTC,CASSLGPGDFYEQYF
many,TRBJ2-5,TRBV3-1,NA,TGTGCCAGCAGCCAAGCCACTGGACGGGGAGAGACCCAGTACTTC,CASSQATGRGETQYF
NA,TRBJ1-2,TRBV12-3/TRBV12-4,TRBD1,TGTGCCAGCAGCAGCCATGGGACAGGGACAAACTATGGCTACACCTTC,CASSSHGTGTNYGYTF
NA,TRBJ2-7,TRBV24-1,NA,TGTGCCACCAGTGCCATGGGGGGGGCGAATTACGAGCAGTACTTC,CATSAMGGANYEQYF
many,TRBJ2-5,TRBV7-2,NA,TGTGCCAGCAGCTCCGGGGGTAGGGAGACCCAGTACTTC,CASSSGGRETQYF
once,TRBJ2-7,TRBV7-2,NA,TGTGCCAGCAGCTTAGTAGTAGCGCCTGAGGGGGAGCAGTACTTC,CASSLVVAPEGEQYF
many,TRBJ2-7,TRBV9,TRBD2,TGTGCCAGCAGCGTAGCCCCGGGACTAGCCAACTACGAGCAGTACTTC,CASSVAPGLANYEQYF
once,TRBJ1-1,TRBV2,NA,TGTGCCAGCATGGCCCGCGGAAACGTGAACACTGAAGCTTTTTTT,CASMARGNVNTEAFF
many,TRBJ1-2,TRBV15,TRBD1,TGTGCCACCAGCCTTAACAGGGGATCCCTTATGAGGTACACCTTC,CATSLNRGSLMRYTF
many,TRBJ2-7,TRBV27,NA,TGTGCCAGCAAGATACCGAACTCCTACGAGCAGTACTTC,CASKIPNSYEQYF
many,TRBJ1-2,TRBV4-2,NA,TGTGCCAGCAGCCAAGATGGGCAGGTCGGAAACTATGGCTACACCTTC,CASSQDGQVGNYGYTF
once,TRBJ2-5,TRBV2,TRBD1,TGTGCCAGCAGAGAGGGACAGGGGGCGGGGGAGACCCAGTACTTC,CASREGQGAGETQYF
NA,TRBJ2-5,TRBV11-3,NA,TGTGCCAGCAGCTTAGGGACTTGGCGGGCAGGGGAGAGGGAGACCCAGTACTTC,CASSLGTWRAGERETQYF
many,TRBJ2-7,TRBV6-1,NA,TGTGCCAGCAGTGAACTGGCGGGATATCAGTACTTC,CASSELAGYQYF
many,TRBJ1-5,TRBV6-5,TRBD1,TGTGCCAGCAGGGGAGGGACAGGGGGCGCGGAAGGCAATCAGCCCCAGCATTTT,CASRGGTGGAEGNQPQHF
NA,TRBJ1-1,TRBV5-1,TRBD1,TGCGCCAGCAGCCTCCCGACAGGGACTGGTACTGAAGCTTTCTTT,CASSLPTGTGTEAFF
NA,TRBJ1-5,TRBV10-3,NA,TGTGCCTCAAAAACAGAAATCAGCAATCAGCCCCAGCATTTT,CASKTEISNQPQHF
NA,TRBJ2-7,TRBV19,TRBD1,TGTGCCAGTAGTCCCTTACCCCGGGACAGGGGCCTCCCCTCCTACTACGAGCAGTACTTC,CASSPLPRDRGLPSYYEQYF
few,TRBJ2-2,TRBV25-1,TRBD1,TGTGCCAGCAGTGAGTTAACAGGGGTCACCGGGGAGCTGTTTTTT,CASSELTGVTGELFF
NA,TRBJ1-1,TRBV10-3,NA,TGTGCCATCAAGACCCAAGGGACAAACACTGAAGCTTTCTTT,CAIKTQGTNTEAFF